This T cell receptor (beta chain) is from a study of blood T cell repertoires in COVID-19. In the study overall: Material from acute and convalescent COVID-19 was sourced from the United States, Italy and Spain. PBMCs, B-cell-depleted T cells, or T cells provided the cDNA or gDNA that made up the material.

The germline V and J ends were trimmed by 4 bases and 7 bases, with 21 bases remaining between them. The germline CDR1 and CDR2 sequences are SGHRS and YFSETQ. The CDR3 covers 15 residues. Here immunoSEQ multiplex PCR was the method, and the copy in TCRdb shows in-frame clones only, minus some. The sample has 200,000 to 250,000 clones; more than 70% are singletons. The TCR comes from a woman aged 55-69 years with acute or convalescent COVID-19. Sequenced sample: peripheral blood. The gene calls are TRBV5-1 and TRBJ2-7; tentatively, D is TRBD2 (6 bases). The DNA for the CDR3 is TGCGCCAGCAGCCCCCGGGCAGAGGCCGGAGGGGAGCAGTACTTC. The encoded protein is CASSPRAEAGGEQYF.